This T cell receptor beta chain was sequenced in a study of blood T cell repertoires in COVID-19. Study-wide context: Collection of acute and convalescent COVID-19 samples took place in the United States, Italy and Spain. The analysed material was cDNA or gDNA that came from T cells, B-cell-depleted T cells, or PBMCs.

In the authors' workflow: Estimates of nucleated cell counts were drawn from the amplification of reference gene primers. Here immunoSEQ multiplex PCR was the method, and the copy in TCRdb shows in-frame clones only, minus some. V and J calls and clone size are those listed in that table; D and trimming were worked out from the DNA. The table records about 190,000 clones, nearly 85% of them present only once. The sequenced sample consisted of peripheral blood. This clonotype originated in a woman between 25 and 40 years old with acute or convalescent COVID-19.

CDR3 DNA: TGTGCCAGCAGTATACGGGACACTCCCCAGCATTTT. Amino acid sequence: CASSIRDTPQHF. The rearrangement uses TRBV12-3 or TRBV12-4 and TRBJ1-5; weak D call: TRBD1 (6 bases). The germline V and J ends were trimmed by 5 bases and 10 bases, with 12 bases remaining between them. The CDR3 length is 12 residues.